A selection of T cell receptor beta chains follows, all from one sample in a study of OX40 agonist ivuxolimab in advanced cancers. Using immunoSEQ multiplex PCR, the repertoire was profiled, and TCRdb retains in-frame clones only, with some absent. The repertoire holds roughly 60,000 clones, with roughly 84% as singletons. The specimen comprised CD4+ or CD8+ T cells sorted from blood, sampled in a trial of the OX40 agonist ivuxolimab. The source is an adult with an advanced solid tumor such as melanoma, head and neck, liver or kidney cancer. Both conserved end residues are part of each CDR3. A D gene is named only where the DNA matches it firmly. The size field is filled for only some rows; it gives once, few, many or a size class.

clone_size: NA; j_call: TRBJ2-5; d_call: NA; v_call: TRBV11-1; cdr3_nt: TGTGCCAGCAGCTTAATGCAGGGGCAAGAGACCCAGTACTTC; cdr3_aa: CASSLMQGQETQYF
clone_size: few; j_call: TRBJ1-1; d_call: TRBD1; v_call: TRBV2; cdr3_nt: TGTGCCAGCAGCCTGGACAGGATGAACACTGAAGCTTTCTTT; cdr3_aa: CASSLDRMNTEAFF
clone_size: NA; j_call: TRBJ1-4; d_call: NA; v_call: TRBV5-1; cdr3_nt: TGCGCCAGCAGCTTGGCCGAGGGGACAACTAATGAAAAACTGTTTTTT; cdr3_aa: CASSLAEGTTNEKLFF
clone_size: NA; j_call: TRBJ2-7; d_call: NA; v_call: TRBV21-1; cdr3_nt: TGTGCCAGCAGCAAAGAGCGCCAGGGCGGGAGGGAACACGAGCAGTACTTC; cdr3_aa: CASSKERQGGREHEQYF
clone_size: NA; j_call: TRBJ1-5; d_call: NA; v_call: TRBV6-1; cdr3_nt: TGTGCCAGCAGTGAAGCTACAGGGCATCAGCCCCAGCATTTT; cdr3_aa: CASSEATGHQPQHF
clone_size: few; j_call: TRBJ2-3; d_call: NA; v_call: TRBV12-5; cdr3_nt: TGTGCTAGTGGTATCCGGGACACCACAGATACGCAGTATTTT; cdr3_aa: CASGIRDTTDTQYF
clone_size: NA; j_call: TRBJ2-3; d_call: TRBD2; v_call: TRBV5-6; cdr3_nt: TGTGCCAGCAGCTTGCCGCTAGCGGATAGCACAGATACGCAGTATTTT; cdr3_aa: CASSLPLADSTDTQYF
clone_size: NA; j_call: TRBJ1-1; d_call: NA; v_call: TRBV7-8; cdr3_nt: TGTGCCAGCAGCTTATTTCCGAGCATGAACACTGAAGCTTTCTTT; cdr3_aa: CASSLFPSMNTEAFF
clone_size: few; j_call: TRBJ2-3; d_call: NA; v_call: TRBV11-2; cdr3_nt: TGTGCCAGCGGCCCTACCCAACTGGATACGCAGTATTTT; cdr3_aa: CASGPTQLDTQYF
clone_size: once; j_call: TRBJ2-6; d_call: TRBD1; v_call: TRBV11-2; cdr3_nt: TGTGCCAGCAGCCAATACAGGGGGGCCAGGTCTGGGGCCAACGTCCTGACTTTC; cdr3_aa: CASSQYRGARSGANVLTF